This entry is about one T cell receptor beta chain. What this receptor recognizes is not known. Per-base qualities were not stored, and no clone one base away is much larger. TCRbeta CDR3 regions were amplified from genomic DNA by means of the immunoSEQ Assay, a bias-controlled multiplex PCR. In the source study's methods: The number of nucleated cells in each sample was estimated by amplification of reference gene primers within the assay. To quantify the absolute abundance of each unique TCRbeta CDR3 rearrangement, sequence reads were collapsed and filtered. For each sample, productive Simpson clonality was calculated as the square root of Simpson's diversity index across productive rearrangements. Held by TCRdb, this immuneACCESS table contains in-frame sequences only and omits some clones. Under half of the omission traces to an unresolved V gene where checked; the cause of the rest is unknown. The V and J calls and clone size were taken over from that table, and D and trimming were inferred from the DNA. The table for this sample lists approximately 160,000 clones; approximately 84% of them were counted only once. The ten most abundant clones make up around 7% of the sample.

The sample comes from a study of blood T cell repertoires in COVID-19 (TCRdb year 2020). A note on the overall study: The collaborator samples originated in the United States, Italy and Spain and spanned the acute and convalescent phases of COVID-19. The material from the prospective study consisted of cDNA or gDNA derived from T cells, B-cell-depleted T cells, or PBMCs. The dataset comprised deeply sampled blood TCRbeta repertoires from subjects exposed to, actively infected with, or recovered from COVID-19. Where available, HLA class I and class II types were obtained from metadata supplied by the sample provider rather than from assay-based typing. The repertoires were released in a freely available public database intended as a resource for research on the immune response to SARS-CoV-2. Sample metadata almost always included a de-identified subject ID, COVID-19 status, age in years and sex. Samples were obtained from the ongoing ImmuneRACE study (first 160 participants) and from over 1,000 subjects provided by 6 global collaborators. Study-wide findings and limitations: Clinical and demographic metadata were provided uncurated, with the amount varying by source and participant.

The germline ends are 12 bases apart after V is trimmed by 1 base and J by 3 bases. Inclusive of the bounding cysteine and phenylalanine, the CDR3 is 16 residues long. Only the CDR3 DNA stays, 48 bases, in frame from base 1. CDR1 and CDR2, looked up from the germline V gene, are MGHRA and YSYEKL. Participants in the prospective study were enrolled through a virtual design, were aged about 18 to 90 years, and lived in fewer than 30 United States geographic areas. In the prospective study, cohorts were assigned on the basis of participant-reported clinical history obtained from a screening survey and a study questionnaire. ImmuneRACE Cohort 3 recovered participants were defined by two consecutive negative NP/OP PCR tests, healthcare professional clearance, or symptom resolution. Each participant in the prospective study had whole blood, serum and a nasopharyngeal or oropharyngeal swab collected by mobile phlebotomists. Additional blood draws and questionnaires over an approximately 2-month period could optionally be provided by prospective study participants. Before DNA extraction, prospective study blood samples were shipped either frozen or at room temperature.

This clonotype was obtained from a woman between 50 and 59 years old who had recovered from COVID-19. Here the chain combines TRBV4-1 and TRBJ2-2; too little of a D gene remains to name it. Sequenced input: PBMCs or T cells enriched from blood (not recorded which). The CDR3 region has the sequence CASSQVPPPDTGELFF. The sequenced DNA: TGCGCCAGCAGCCAAGTTCCCCCCCCAGACACCGGGGAGCTGTTTTTT.